There are a few counts of the clone carrying this TCR beta chain. Its antigen is still unknown. This sample is part of a study of identical twins. CDR1 and CDR2 from the germline V gene are SGHTA and FQGNSA. After removal of 6 bases from V and 7 bases from J, the junction contained 13 bases not matched to a gene. The CDR3 length is 15 residues. The study, taken as a whole, reports: Twin-shared out-of-frame alpha sequences were enriched for low generation probability. Reduced insertions were recorded for abundant cord blood beta clonotypes, with no such pattern in memory repertoires. Weaker excess sharing between twins was seen in beta out-of-frame sequences.

From the 5' RACE reads, TCRdb called clonotypes with MiXCR, one entry per CDR3 protein. The sample carries approximately 890,000 distinct CDR3 sequences, approximately 13% recorded once. These data were also reused for a study on yellow fever vaccine responses in identical twins. That work states: Vaccine-induced T cell responses in twins were reportedly observed to appear partly convergent, partly personalized.

The sequencing input was PBMCs. The chain uses TRBV7-2 and TRBJ2-3, with 7 positions matching TRBD2. The sequence was obtained from a woman younger than 35 in good health. In DNA, the CDR3 is TGTGCCAGCAGAGAAACCGGGACTACGTTAAATACGCAGTATTTT. Encoded protein: CASRETGTTLNTQYF.